The 17 T cell receptor beta chains presented below share a single source sample, sequenced in a study of PD-1 blockade in classical Hodgkin lymphoma. Time point given: cycle 4 day 1 (C4D1), after 5 to 7 weeks of nivolumab. Exposure to brentuximab vedotin varied, and each patient had relapsed following autologous stem cell transplantation. Method: immunoSEQ multiplex PCR; TCRdb's copy keeps in-frame clones and lacks some. The sample lists about 110,000 clones, roughly 90% occurring once. The specimen comprised peripheral blood mononuclear cells (PBMCs), sampled before the fourth cycle of nivolumab. These receptors came from a human donor with classical Hodgkin lymphoma.

CDR3 loop: CASSPSHSPVPRERSNEQFF. The DNA for the CDR3 is TGTGCCAGCAGCCCCTCACATTCCCCCGTTCCGCGGGAGAGATCGAATGAGCAGTTCTTC. This chain uses TRBV11-3 with TRBJ2-1, with TRBD2 matching 7 bases. With 5 bases clipped from V and 7 bases from J, the junction kept 26 bases outside the gene matches. This CDR3 contains 20 residues. The germline CDR1 and CDR2 sequences are SGHNT and YENEEA.

The CDR3 DNA reads TGTGCCTGGAGTCGGGATGAGCAGTTCTTC. Protein: CAWSRDEQFF. The J gene is TRBJ2-1, the V gene TRBV30; D is unresolved. Per the germline V gene, CDR1 is GTSNPN and CDR2 is SVGIG (reference sequence). V lost 2 bases and J lost 8, with 4 bases in between. The CDR3 covers 10 residues.

In DNA, the CDR3 is TGTGCCAGCAGCCGGACAGGGAACAATGAGCAGTTCTTC. Translation gives CASSRTGNNEQFF. The chain joins TRBV7-9 to TRBJ2-1; 8 bases align to TRBD1. Looked up from germline, CDR1 is SEHNR and CDR2 is FQNEAQ (reference sequence). The CDR3 sequence is 13 residues long. V lost 5 bases and J lost 5; bases outside the gene matches: 2.

V gene TRBV28 combines with J gene TRBJ2-1; D is perhaps TRBD1 (6 bases). Trimming shortened V by 2 bases and J by 8 bases, and 13 bases separated the two germline ends. The CDR3 extends over 14 amino acids. Per germline, CDR1 MDHEN and CDR2 SYDVKM. In DNA, the CDR3 is TGTGCCAGCAGTTTACGGTACAGGGTGTATGAGCAGTTCTTC. Encoded protein: CASSLRYRVYEQFF.

The chain combines TRBV29-1 with TRBJ2-5; 8 bases are a match to TRBD2. CDR1 and CDR2 from the germline V gene are SQVTM and ANQGSEA. The CDR3 length is 13 residues. The CDR3 reads CNVRTGGAETQYF. The DNA of the CDR3 is TGCAACGTACGGACGGGGGGGGCAGAGACCCAGTACTTC.

V and J are TRBV6-5 and TRBJ2-7; no clear D gene. Germline CDR1 and CDR2: MNHEY and SVGAGI. This CDR3 region has 13 residues. V gave up 8 bases and J gave up 3 bases, with 14 bases separating them. The DNA for the CDR3 is TGTGCCAGCCGGGTCAGCGCGCGCTACGAGCAGTACTTC. Residues: CASRVSARYEQYF.

The chain is built from TRBV27 and TRBJ1-5; TRBD1 matches at 7 bases. The CDR3 extends over 14 amino acids. CDR1 is MNHEY and CDR2 is SMNVEV in the germline V gene (reference sequence). V trimming: 6 bases; J trimming: 2 bases; junction bases outside the gene matches: 4. The CDR3 nucleotides are TGTGCCAGCAGCCCTGGGACAGGCAATCAGCCCCAGCATTTT. It is translated as CASSPGTGNQPQHF.

The chain recombines TRBV6-5 with TRBJ1-5, with no clear D. Deletions cut 5 bases from V and 4 bases from J, with 12 bases between. Germline-derived CDR1 and CDR2 are MNHEY and SVGAGI. This CDR3 contains 14 residues. CDR3 sequence: CASSQARRNQPQHF. The CDR3 DNA sequence: TGTGCCAGCAGTCAGGCGCGCCGGAATCAGCCCCAGCATTTT.

The genes are TRBV23-1 and TRBJ2-7; D is perhaps TRBD1 (6 bases). TRBV23-1 carries the ORF label, with uncertain function. There are 15 residues in the CDR3. V lost 0 bases to trimming and J lost 2 bases, with 11 bases between them. The CDR3 coding sequence is TGCGCCAGCAGTCAATCTCGGACAGACACCTACGAGCAGTACTTC. Its protein is CASSQSRTDTYEQYF.

The chain is built from TRBV19 and TRBJ2-7; D uncertain. V dropped 7 bases and J dropped 2 bases, with 15 bases sitting between them. This CDR3 has 14 residues. Germline V gene lookup returns CDR1 LNHDA and CDR2 SQIVND (reference sequence). CDR3 bases: TGTGCCAGTAAGAAGGACCTAGGCACCTACGAGCAGTACTTC. This sequence encodes CASKKDLGTYEQYF.

The V and J genes are TRBV7-8 and TRBJ1-2; no definite D call. Trimming took 1 base from V and 6 from J, leaving 27 bases between them. CDR1 and CDR2 (germline): SGHVS, FQNEAQ. CDR3 size: 19 residues. CDR3 bases: TGTGCCAGCAGCTTAGTACCGGCACTGCGGGAAGGGTTTCTCGATGGCTACACCTTC. This codes for CASSLVPALREGFLDGYTF.

The chain has TRBV7-2 and TRBJ1-5; D remains ambiguous. V was shortened by 2 bases and J by 9 bases, with 14 bases between the two germline ends. The germline gives CDR1 SGHTA, CDR2 FQGNSA. This CDR3 has 14 residues. The chain's CDR3 is CASSLSSAPGPQHF. In DNA form, the CDR3 reads TGTGCCAGCAGCTTAAGCAGTGCGCCGGGGCCCCAGCATTTT. The full variable domain, in which reference TRBV7-2 and TRBJ1-5 provide the parts outside the CDR3, is GAGVSQSPSNKVTEKGKDVELRCDPISGHTALYWYRQSLGQGLEFLIYFQGNSAPDKSGLPSDRFSAERTGGSVSTLTIQRTQQEDSAVYLCASSLSSAPGPQHFGDGTRLSIL.

The V gene is TRBV4-2, the J gene TRBJ2-7; a possible D gene is TRBD1 (5 bases). V lost 3 bases and J 6 bases, leaving 12 bases between the germline ends. This CDR3 has 13 amino acids. Germline V lookup: CDR1 LGHNA, CDR2 YNFKEQ. The CDR3 nucleotides read TGTGCCAGCAGCCAGGGGCGCCTCGCCGAGCAGTACTTC. This encodes CASSQGRLAEQYF.

V is TRBV6-4 and J is TRBJ2-1; TRBD2 matches 7 bases. Per germline, CDR1 MRHNA and CDR2 SNTAGT. Germline trimming cut 5 bases from V and 7 bases from J; bases unmatched to any gene: 8. There are 14 residues in the CDR3. The CDR3 bases are TGTGCCAGCAGTCAATGGGGGGGTAGGAATGAGCAGTTCTTC. Translated: CASSQWGGRNEQFF.

The rearrangement links TRBV7-7 to TRBJ2-5; 7 bases agree with TRBD1. Unmatched junction bases numbered 8, after V lost 5 bases and J lost 2 bases. Germline lookup yields CDR1 SSHAT and CDR2 FNYEAQ (reference sequence). The length of the CDR3 is 15 residues. The CDR3 spells CASSSLGQPQETQYF. CDR3 sequence (DNA): TGTGCCAGCAGCAGCCTGGGACAGCCTCAAGAGACCCAGTACTTC. Full variable domain (outside the CDR3, taken from reference TRBV7-7 and TRBJ2-5): GAGVSQSPRYKVTKRGQDVTLRCDPISSHATLYWYQQALGQGPEFLTYFNYEAQPDKSGLPSDRFSAERPEGSISTLTIQRTEQRDSAMYRCASSSLGQPQETQYFGPGTRLLVL.

V gene TRBV4-1 combines with J gene TRBJ2-5; TRBD2 agrees at 7 bases. CDR1 and CDR2 (germline): MGHRA, YSYEKL. Trimming cost V 1 base and J 8 bases; bases outside gene matches: 16. The CDR3 totals 17 residues. The CDR3 spells CASSQVGAGTTWGTQYF. In DNA form, the CDR3 reads TGCGCCAGCAGCCAAGTCGGAGCGGGAACCACATGGGGAACCCAGTACTTC.

The genes are TRBV7-2 and TRBJ1-2; the D is unclear. V was shortened by 1 base and J by 4 bases, with 10 bases between the two germline ends. The germline V gene has CDR1 SGHTA and CDR2 FQGNSA. CDR3 length: 14 residues. CDR3 bases: TGTGCCAGCAGCTTAGGCGTCGGGATCTATGGCTACACCTTC. Translating gives CASSLGVGIYGYTF.